The 2 T cell receptor beta chains reported below all come from one sample, sequenced in a study of Ad26.COV2.S vaccination and SARS-CoV-2 variants. The treatment is: 15 to 20 received Ad26.COV2.S at low or high dose, single or two shots; about 5 received placebo; per-sample allocation not given. Sampling happened 63 days after the first vaccine or placebo injection. Measured with immunoSEQ multiplex PCR; TCRdb has only the in-frame clones, and not every one. The sample has roughly 390,000 clones, approximately 91% seen once; the top ten hold around 3.4%. The starting material was peripheral blood, obtained in a trial of Ad26.COV2.S vaccine versus placebo. These receptors all stem from a person between 18 and 59 years old who received the Ad26.COV2.S COVID-19 vaccine or a placebo.

The chain uses TRBV14 and TRBJ2-3, with 10 bases aligning to TRBD2. V shed 5 bases, J shed 2 bases, and the junction held 10 bases outside the gene matches. Germline V gene data show CDR1 as SGHDN and CDR2 as FVKESK. The CDR3 totals 17 residues. In nucleotides, the CDR3 is TGTGCCAGCAGCGAACGGATAGCGGGGGGACACACAGATACGCAGTATTTT. As protein: CASSERIAGGHTDTQYF.

The chain has TRBV28 and TRBJ1-5; 9 nucleotides match TRBD1. V shed 5 bases, J shed 7 bases, and the junction held 9 bases outside the gene matches. Germline V gene lookup returns CDR1 MDHEN and CDR2 SYDVKM. The CDR3 has 15 residues. The CDR3 DNA follows: TGTGCCAGCAGTCCTCCGAACGACAGGGGGCAGCCCCAGCATTTT. Its translation is CASSPPNDRGQPQHF.